This T cell receptor beta chain was captured by sequencing in a study of T cell responses to AZD1222 COVID-19 vaccine. Whole-study findings and limits: Donors, mostly white British, included more females; clonal diversity was possibly underestimated. Reportedly, nearly half the spike-specific TCRs target unmutated variant regions. Dominant at 160-218 and 743-854, vaccine-associated CD4 TCRs also spanned spike. No repertoire was sampled before or during the peak T cell response, only after it.

V dropped 6 bases and J dropped 7; count of bases not matched to a gene: 14. Germline-derived CDR1 and CDR2 are KGHSH and LQKENI. CDR3 length equals 16 residues. Points on this clone: Its antigen is unidentified.

Libraries were prepared by immunoSEQ multiplex PCR; TCRdb keeps only in-frame clonotypes and omits some of them. The sample has around 160,000 clones; roughly 80% are singletons. The genes are TRBV18 and TRBJ2-1, with 8 bases matching TRBD2. The receptor's source is an adult in good health. Specimen: peripheral blood, collected on day 0 of MenACWY control vaccination. DNA for the CDR3: TGTGCCAGCTCCCTCCACCGGGGGGGCCTTGGGAATGAGCAGTTCTTC. This gives the protein CASSLHRGGLGNEQFF.